This record covers a single T cell receptor (beta chain). Its cognate antigen is unknown. Libraries were prepared by immunoSEQ multiplex PCR; TCRdb keeps only in-frame clonotypes and omits some of them. The sample includes around 2.5 million clones, 93% of them seen just once. Donors, healthy HIV-negative adults, lacked recent acute infections or vaccinations. The entry originates in a study of shared clonotypes between healthy human individuals. Germline V CDR1 and CDR2: SGHTA, FQGNSA. There are 15 residues in the CDR3. The V gene lost 4 bases and the J gene lost 1 base, with 11 bases spanning the gap. Overall study findings and caveats: Naive subsets usually exceeded memory subsets in estimated richness. Four donors had approximately 4.6% of their naive CD4 clonotypes in common. In contrast to clonotypes shared by all four donors, non-shared clonotypes had lower generation probabilities.

The sample consisted of naive CD4+ T cells from PBMCs. Regarding subset: CD45RA+ positively selected. The rearrangement links TRBV7-2 to TRBJ2-1; no clear D. This sequence originates from a man in his late teens or twenties in good health. Some clones in this sample may be carry-over from other donors' samples. The CDR3 region has the DNA TGTGCCAGCAGCTCCGGGTTCGTATCCTACAATGAGCAGTTCTTC. Its translation is CASSSGFVSYNEQFF.